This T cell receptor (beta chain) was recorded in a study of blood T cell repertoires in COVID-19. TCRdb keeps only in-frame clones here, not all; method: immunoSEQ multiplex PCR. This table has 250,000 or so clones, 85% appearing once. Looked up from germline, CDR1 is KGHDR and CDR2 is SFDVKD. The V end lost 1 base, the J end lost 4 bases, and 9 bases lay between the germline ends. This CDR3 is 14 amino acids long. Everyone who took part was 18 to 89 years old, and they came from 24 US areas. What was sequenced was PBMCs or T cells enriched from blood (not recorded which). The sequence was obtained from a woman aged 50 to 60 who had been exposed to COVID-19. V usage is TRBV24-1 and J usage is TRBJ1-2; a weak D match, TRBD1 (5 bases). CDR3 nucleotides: TGTGCCACCAGTGATTTAGGCAGGGCCTATGGCTACACCTTC. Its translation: CATSDLGRAYGYTF.